Listed below are T cell receptor beta chains from one sample, sequenced in a study of T cells in localized non-small cell lung cancer. The data were produced by immunoSEQ multiplex PCR, yet TCRdb's version contains in-frame clones alone and is incomplete. The table shows around 140,000 clones, with 89% occurring only once. The material was peripheral blood, obtained before any cancer treatment. These receptors all come from a female donor older than 55 with stage I lung adenocarcinoma. Each CDR3 is given with its conserved first and last residue. Fields, in order: CDR3 DNA, CDR3 protein, J gene, clone size, D gene, V gene. A D gene is named only where the DNA matches it firmly. A clone size is listed for some rows: how often the clone was seen (once, few, many), or a class if it is expanded.

cdr3_nt: TGTGCCAGCAGCTTGGCCGGGGGATCAGGCCCCAACTATGGCTACACCTTC; cdr3_aa: CASSLAGGSGPNYGYTF; j_call: TRBJ1-2; clone_size: few; d_call: -; v_call: TRBV5-6
cdr3_nt: TGTGCCAGCAGCCAATGGTGGACTAGCGGGAGTCTGTCCTACAATGAGCAGTTCTTC; cdr3_aa: CASSQWWTSGSLSYNEQFF; j_call: TRBJ2-1; clone_size: -; d_call: TRBD2; v_call: TRBV14
cdr3_nt: TGTGCCAGCAGCTCGAGGGGAGGAACCATCTCTGGAAACACCATATATTTT; cdr3_aa: CASSSRGGTISGNTIYF; j_call: TRBJ1-3; clone_size: -; d_call: -; v_call: TRBV7-9
cdr3_nt: TGTGCCAGCAGCTCCTTTAGCGGGACCCCCTACAATGAGCAGTTCTTC; cdr3_aa: CASSSFSGTPYNEQFF; j_call: TRBJ2-1; clone_size: few; d_call: TRBD2; v_call: TRBV7-8
cdr3_nt: TGTGCCAGTAAGAATGATATCCAGCCCCAGCATTTT; cdr3_aa: CASKNDIQPQHF; j_call: TRBJ1-5; clone_size: -; d_call: -; v_call: TRBV19
cdr3_nt: TGTGCCAGTAGTAGTAGCGGAAATAACTACAATGAGCAGTTCTTC; cdr3_aa: CASSSSGNNYNEQFF; j_call: TRBJ2-1; clone_size: -; d_call: -; v_call: TRBV19
cdr3_nt: TGCAGCGTTGAATTCGGAAAAAAACTGTTTTTT; cdr3_aa: CSVEFGKKLFF; j_call: TRBJ1-4; clone_size: few; d_call: -; v_call: TRBV29-1
cdr3_nt: TGCGCCAGCAGTGAGCCGCGTCGGGACAGGGGCAATCAGCCCCAGCATTTT; cdr3_aa: CASSEPRRDRGNQPQHF; j_call: TRBJ1-5; clone_size: -; d_call: TRBD1; v_call: TRBV10-1
cdr3_nt: TGTGCCAGCAGCGCACCTGGGAGTTCCTATGGCTACACCTTC; cdr3_aa: CASSAPGSSYGYTF; j_call: TRBJ1-2; clone_size: -; d_call: -; v_call: TRBV11-2
cdr3_nt: TGCGCCAGCACCCGAGGGGGGCCCACAGATACGCAGTATTTT; cdr3_aa: CASTRGGPTDTQYF; j_call: TRBJ2-3; clone_size: once; d_call: -; v_call: TRBV10-2
cdr3_nt: TGTGCCAGCAGCTTTCTAGAGACCCAGTACTTC; cdr3_aa: CASSFLETQYF; j_call: TRBJ2-5; clone_size: once; d_call: -; v_call: TRBV5-5
cdr3_nt: TGCGCCAGCAGCAACTCTGGTCAGGGAATTGCGGGTTACACCTTC; cdr3_aa: CASSNSGQGIAGYTF; j_call: TRBJ1-2; clone_size: -; d_call: -; v_call: TRBV5-1
cdr3_nt: TGCGCCAGCAGCCCTACGGGACAGGGGAACACTGAAGCTTTCTTT; cdr3_aa: CASSPTGQGNTEAFF; j_call: TRBJ1-1; clone_size: -; d_call: TRBD1; v_call: TRBV5-1
cdr3_nt: TGCGCCAGCAGCCAGTCCGTTACAAAGCAGTTCTTC; cdr3_aa: CASSQSVTKQFF; j_call: TRBJ2-1; clone_size: -; d_call: -; v_call: TRBV10-1
cdr3_nt: TGTGCCATCAGTGAGTCTTGGTCGGGCGGGATTAGCTCCTACAATGAGCAGTTCTTC; cdr3_aa: CAISESWSGGISSYNEQFF; j_call: TRBJ2-1; clone_size: once; d_call: -; v_call: TRBV10-3
cdr3_nt: TGCAGTGCTAGAGGAGGCGCTGAAGCTTTCTTT; cdr3_aa: CSARGGAEAFF; j_call: TRBJ1-1; clone_size: -; d_call: -; v_call: TRBV20-1
cdr3_nt: TGTGCCAGCTCACCCGGGTTAACAGGAGAAAAACTGTTTTTT; cdr3_aa: CASSPGLTGEKLFF; j_call: TRBJ1-4; clone_size: once; d_call: -; v_call: TRBV18
cdr3_nt: TGCGCCAGCAGCTCCCGGGACCCACTCTACGAGCAGTACTTC; cdr3_aa: CASSSRDPLYEQYF; j_call: TRBJ2-7; clone_size: medium-sized; d_call: -; v_call: TRBV5-1
cdr3_nt: TGTGCCAGCAGCGCCAGAACTAGCGAGCAGTTCTTC; cdr3_aa: CASSARTSEQFF; j_call: TRBJ2-1; clone_size: -; d_call: -; v_call: TRBV7-3
cdr3_nt: TGTGCCAGCAGCTTACTGCGCGGGAGGCGTTTAGGAGATACGCAGTATTTT; cdr3_aa: CASSLLRGRRLGDTQYF; j_call: TRBJ2-3; clone_size: -; d_call: TRBD2; v_call: TRBV11-2
cdr3_nt: TGTGCCAGCAGGGGACAATCCTACGAGCAGTACTTC; cdr3_aa: CASRGQSYEQYF; j_call: TRBJ2-7; clone_size: -; d_call: -; v_call: TRBV28
cdr3_nt: TGTGCCAGCAGTCAGCGACAGGGCGGAGGAGAGACCCAGTACTTC; cdr3_aa: CASSQRQGGGETQYF; j_call: TRBJ2-5; clone_size: -; d_call: TRBD1; v_call: TRBV28
cdr3_nt: TGTGCCACCACACCGGGGGGACTAGCGGGACCCGAGCAGTACTTC; cdr3_aa: CATTPGGLAGPEQYF; j_call: TRBJ2-7; clone_size: -; d_call: TRBD2; v_call: TRBV19
cdr3_nt: TGTGCCAGCAGTGCCCGTCCCGGGACAGGGGTGGGAGGCTACACCTTC; cdr3_aa: CASSARPGTGVGGYTF; j_call: TRBJ1-2; clone_size: -; d_call: TRBD1; v_call: TRBV6-1
cdr3_nt: TGTGCCAGCAGCACGGGACTAGCGAGATACGAGCAGTACTTC; cdr3_aa: CASSTGLARYEQYF; j_call: TRBJ2-7; clone_size: -; d_call: TRBD2; v_call: TRBV7-9
cdr3_nt: TGTGCCAGCTCACCACTTCCACTGGAGCGGGCCACAGATACGCAGTATTTT; cdr3_aa: CASSPLPLERATDTQYF; j_call: TRBJ2-3; clone_size: once; d_call: -; v_call: TRBV18
cdr3_nt: TGTGCCAGCACCCAGACTCAAGAGACCCAGTACTTC; cdr3_aa: CASTQTQETQYF; j_call: TRBJ2-5; clone_size: -; d_call: -; v_call: TRBV7-8
cdr3_nt: TGCGCCAGCAGCTTGATAGCGGGAGGCTATGAGCAGTTCTTC; cdr3_aa: CASSLIAGGYEQFF; j_call: TRBJ2-1; clone_size: -; d_call: TRBD2; v_call: TRBV5-1
cdr3_nt: TGTGCCAGCAGCTTAGATGTGACTAGCGGGAGGAGTAATGAGCAGTTCTTC; cdr3_aa: CASSLDVTSGRSNEQFF; j_call: TRBJ2-1; clone_size: -; d_call: TRBD2; v_call: TRBV7-2
cdr3_nt: TGTGCCAGCAGTACAAGACTAGCGGGAGGACTCGGGACAGATACGCAGTATTTT; cdr3_aa: CASSTRLAGGLGTDTQYF; j_call: TRBJ2-3; clone_size: -; d_call: TRBD2; v_call: TRBV11-3
cdr3_nt: TGCGCCAGCAGCTTGACAGCTACCTCTGGAAACACCATATATTTT; cdr3_aa: CASSLTATSGNTIYF; j_call: TRBJ1-3; clone_size: once; d_call: -; v_call: TRBV5-1
cdr3_nt: TGTGCCAGCAGCTACACACAGCGGGAGGGCTACGAGCAGTACTTC; cdr3_aa: CASSYTQREGYEQYF; j_call: TRBJ2-7; clone_size: -; d_call: TRBD2; v_call: TRBV11-2
cdr3_nt: TGTGCCAGCAGCCCAAGGACTAGCAATGAGCAGTTCTTC; cdr3_aa: CASSPRTSNEQFF; j_call: TRBJ2-1; clone_size: -; d_call: TRBD2; v_call: TRBV11-2
cdr3_nt: TGCGCCAGCAGTGACGGGTATTCACCCCTCCACTTT; cdr3_aa: CASSDGYSPLHF; j_call: TRBJ1-6; clone_size: once; d_call: -; v_call: TRBV10-1
cdr3_nt: TGTGCCAGCAAATCAATGGCGCTAGAGGGGAGCTCCTACGAGCAGTACTTC; cdr3_aa: CASKSMALEGSSYEQYF; j_call: TRBJ2-7; clone_size: -; d_call: -; v_call: TRBV27
cdr3_nt: TGTGCCATCTCGCTAGCGGAGGGGGGGGAGCAGTTCTTC; cdr3_aa: CAISLAEGGEQFF; j_call: TRBJ2-1; clone_size: -; d_call: -; v_call: TRBV10-3
cdr3_nt: TGTGCCTGGAGTCGGGAGGGGAATCAGCCCCAGCATTTT; cdr3_aa: CAWSREGNQPQHF; j_call: TRBJ1-5; clone_size: -; d_call: -; v_call: TRBV30
cdr3_nt: TGTGCCAGCAACCGGGGCAAAACGGAGACCCAGTACTTC; cdr3_aa: CASNRGKTETQYF; j_call: TRBJ2-5; clone_size: -; d_call: -; v_call: TRBV2
cdr3_nt: TGTGCCAGCAGTTCCCCGTACGAGCAGTACTTC; cdr3_aa: CASSSPYEQYF; j_call: TRBJ2-7; clone_size: -; d_call: -; v_call: TRBV6-5
cdr3_nt: TGCAGCGTTGTAGACTCCCCCCGAGCTTTCTTT; cdr3_aa: CSVVDSPRAFF; j_call: TRBJ1-1; clone_size: -; d_call: -; v_call: TRBV29-1
cdr3_nt: TGTGCCAGCAGTTTAGGGACAGCCAACACCGGGGAGCTGTTTTTT; cdr3_aa: CASSLGTANTGELFF; j_call: TRBJ2-2; clone_size: -; d_call: TRBD1; v_call: TRBV27
cdr3_nt: TGTGCCAGCTTATGGACAGGTTCTATCACAGATACGCAGTATTTT; cdr3_aa: CASLWTGSITDTQYF; j_call: TRBJ2-3; clone_size: -; d_call: TRBD1; v_call: TRBV6-4
cdr3_nt: TGTGCCATCTCCCGAAAGGGACTACAACCTAGCACAGATACGCAGTATTTT; cdr3_aa: CAISRKGLQPSTDTQYF; j_call: TRBJ2-3; clone_size: -; d_call: TRBD2; v_call: TRBV10-3
cdr3_nt: TGCACCAGCAGCCAAGGCCTCGTTCCCTACGAGCAGTACTTC; cdr3_aa: CTSSQGLVPYEQYF; j_call: TRBJ2-7; clone_size: -; d_call: -; v_call: TRBV1
cdr3_nt: TGTGCCAGCAGCCAACAGGACAGGGGGCTGGACGGGGAGCTGTTTTTT; cdr3_aa: CASSQQDRGLDGELFF; j_call: TRBJ2-2; clone_size: -; d_call: TRBD1; v_call: TRBV4-2
cdr3_nt: TGTGCCAGCAGCTATGGGGCGGACCAGAGCTCCTACAATGAGCAGTTCTTC; cdr3_aa: CASSYGADQSSYNEQFF; j_call: TRBJ2-1; clone_size: -; d_call: -; v_call: TRBV11-2
cdr3_nt: TGCGCCAGCAGCGAGATGGCGGCCTCCTACAATGAGCAGTTCTTC; cdr3_aa: CASSEMAASYNEQFF; j_call: TRBJ2-1; clone_size: -; d_call: -; v_call: TRBV5-1